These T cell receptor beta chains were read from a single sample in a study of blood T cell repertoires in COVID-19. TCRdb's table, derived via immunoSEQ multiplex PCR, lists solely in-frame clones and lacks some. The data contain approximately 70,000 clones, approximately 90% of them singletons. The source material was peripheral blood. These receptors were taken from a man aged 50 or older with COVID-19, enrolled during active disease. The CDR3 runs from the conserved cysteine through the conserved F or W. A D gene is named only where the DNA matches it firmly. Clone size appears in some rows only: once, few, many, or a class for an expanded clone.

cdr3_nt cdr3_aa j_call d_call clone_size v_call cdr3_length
TGCAGCGTTGTTGGGAGTCTCCTGGTCTACAATGAGCAGTTCTTC CSVVGSLLVYNEQFF TRBJ2-1 . . TRBV29-1 15
TGTGCCAGCAGCCAAGGACCGACAGGGCTAGAGACCCAGTACTTC CASSQGPTGLETQYF TRBJ2-5 TRBD1 . TRBV3-1/TRBV3-2 15
TGTGCCACCAGTCGGGGATCCACCTACACTGAAGCTTTCTTT CATSRGSTYTEAFF TRBJ1-1 . once TRBV19 14
TGTGCCAGTAGCCGTAGTAGGGGCACTGAAGCTTTCTTT CASSRSRGTEAFF TRBJ1-1 . . TRBV19 13
TGTGCCAGCAGCCCCCGGGGTGGCAATGAGCAGTTCTTC CASSPRGGNEQFF TRBJ2-1 . . TRBV5-4 13
TGTGCCAGCTCACCAGCAGGTCACGAGCAGTACTTC CASSPAGHEQYF TRBJ2-7 . . TRBV18 12
TGTGCCAGCAGTTTTCTCAGAGGCAGAAATTTACAAGAGACCCAGTACTTC CASSFLRGRNLQETQYF TRBJ2-5 . few TRBV27 17
TGTGCCAGCAGCTCGGGAGGGGACGATGAAAAACTGTTTTTT CASSSGGDDEKLFF TRBJ1-4 . . TRBV6-5 14
TGTGCCATCAGTGAACAGGGCAGAATAAGCACAGATACGCAGTATTTT CAISEQGRISTDTQYF TRBJ2-3 . . TRBV10-3 16
TGCGCCAGCAGCTCTAACCCGGCTGGAAACACCATATATTTT CASSSNPAGNTIYF TRBJ1-3 . . TRBV4-1 14
TGTGCCAGCAGCCACCCCGTTGACAGACTGACCTACGAGCAGTACTTC CASSHPVDRLTYEQYF TRBJ2-7 . . TRBV3-1/TRBV3-2 16
TGTGCCAGCAGCCCACCGGGACAGGGAGATGAAAAACTGTTTTTT CASSPPGQGDEKLFF TRBJ1-4 TRBD1 . TRBV3-1/TRBV3-2 15
TGTGCCACCAGCTCACTAGCGACGTACCAAGAGACCCAGTACTTC CATSSLATYQETQYF TRBJ2-5 TRBD2 . TRBV15 15
TGTGCCAGCTCACCGATGACAAACAATGAGCAGTTCTTC CASSPMTNNEQFF TRBJ2-1 . . TRBV18 13
TGCGCCAGCAGCCAAATTCTAACAGGGGGATTAAGTTTT CASSQILTGGLSF TRBJ1-3 TRBD1 . TRBV4-1 13
TGTGCCAGCAGCTTAGCGGGGACTAGCGGGGAGACCCAGTACTTC CASSLAGTSGETQYF TRBJ2-5 TRBD2 . TRBV7-2 15
TGTGCCAGCAGCTTAGTCACGGGCAATGAGCAGTTCTTC CASSLVTGNEQFF TRBJ2-1 . . TRBV7-9 13
TGTGCCAGCAGCCCGCAACCGGGACAGGGGATATGGACTGAAGCTTTCTTT CASSPQPGQGIWTEAFF TRBJ1-1 TRBD1 . TRBV7-3 17
TGCGCCAGCAGCATGGGACTAGCGGCCCAAGAGACCCAGTACTTC CASSMGLAAQETQYF TRBJ2-5 TRBD2 . TRBV5-1 15
TGCTCGGGGACTAGCAACAATGAGCAGTTCTTC CSGTSNNEQFF TRBJ2-1 TRBD2 . TRBV20-1 11
TGTGCCAGCAGCCAATTATCCGGAGCTAATGAAAAACTGTTTTTT CASSQLSGANEKLFF TRBJ1-4 . . TRBV14 15
TGCGCCAGCAGCCTTAGGACAGGACTAAGCTACGAGCAGTACTTC CASSLRTGLSYEQYF TRBJ2-7 . . TRBV4-3 15
TGTGCCAGCAGTCCGTACAGGGGAGTGAATGAAAAACTGTTTTTT CASSPYRGVNEKLFF TRBJ1-4 TRBD1 . TRBV27 15
TGTGCCAGCAGCCCCGGGACAGGGATCTTCTCCTACAATGAGCAGTTCTTC CASSPGTGIFSYNEQFF TRBJ2-1 TRBD1 . TRBV5-8 17
TGTGCCAGCCAACCGGGGTTCTCCACTGAAGCTTTCTTT CASQPGFSTEAFF TRBJ1-1 . few TRBV6-6 13
TGTGCCAGCACCTTAGCCGGGAGTGGCGAGCAGTACTTC CASTLAGSGEQYF TRBJ2-7 . . TRBV3-1/TRBV3-2 13
TGCAGCGCTTCCGGGACTACAAAGGGTCGTGATTACAATGAGCAGTTCTTC CSASGTTKGRDYNEQFF TRBJ2-1 TRBD2 . TRBV29-1 17